This T cell receptor beta chain was found in a study of blood T cells in healthy people across ages. The study, taken as a whole, reports: For the donors, CMV status was unknown and possibly confounded expanded clonotype changes.

This clonotype was counted ten times or more. The target antigen is unknown. A sample-barcoded 5' primer and a J-beta primer mix were used in a second PCR of roughly 7 to 11 cycles. Every individual sample yielded 2.5 million or more paired-end reads (each containing CDR3). MiXCR was run by TCRdb on the 5' RACE reads, yielding one entry per CDR3 protein. The profile shows approximately 680,000 distinct CDR3 sequences, around 32% of them singletons. CDR1 and CDR2 (germline): DFQATT, SNEGSKA (reference sequence). Trimming cost V 1 base and J 2 bases; bases outside gene matches: 1. The CDR3 is 14 residues long.

This sequence originates from a woman older than 75 in good health. The sample taken for sequencing was blood. This chain uses TRBV20-1 with TRBJ1-5, with 8 nucleotides matching TRBD1. DNA of the CDR3: TGCAGTGCTAGAGGGGGACAGGGCAATCAGCCCCAGCATTTT. Amino acid sequence: CSARGGQGNQPQHF.